This T cell receptor (beta chain) stems from a study of identical twins. The study, taken as a whole, reports: Twin pairs' shared out-of-frame alpha sequences were enriched in low generation probability. Insertions ran lower in abundant cord blood beta clonotypes, though not in memory repertoires.

TCRdb passed the 5' RACE reads through MiXCR, listing each CDR3 protein once. The sample consists of approximately 620,000 distinct CDR3 sequences, more than 6.5% of them appearing once. All donors were healthy, and all were Caucasian. This clonotype was counted many times. Its antigen is unidentified. The CDR3 has 14 residues. Trimming took off 2 bases at V and 3 bases at J, with 11 bases between the two ends. These data were also reused for a study on yellow fever vaccine responses in identical twins. That investigation notes: The authors reported partly convergent, partly personalized vaccine responses in identical twins.

The sequence was obtained from a woman aged 18-29 years in good health. The chain couples TRBV12-3 or TRBV12-4 to TRBJ2-7; D remains unclear. Sequencing was carried out using PBMCs. CDR3 protein: CASSLMTAHYEQYF. The CDR3 DNA reads TGTGCCAGCAGTTTAATGACGGCCCACTACGAGCAGTACTTC.